This T cell receptor (beta chain) was profiled in a study of Ad26.COV2.S vaccination and SARS-CoV-2 variants. Study outcomes and limitations: Vaccine and placebo recipients had comparable breadth of non-spike TCRs.

Method: immunoSEQ multiplex PCR; TCRdb's copy keeps in-frame clones and lacks some. The repertoire holds approximately 420,000 clones, with more than 85% as singletons. Indicated treatment: some 19 received Ad26.COV2.S at low or high dose, single or two shots; about five received placebo; per-sample allocation not given. Sampling took place 63 days after the first vaccine or placebo injection. As concerns this clone: What it binds is unknown.

The length of the CDR3 is 16 residues. With V trimmed by 5 bases and J by 3 bases, 10 bases remained unmatched. Germline V gives CDR1 SGHVS, CDR2 FQNEAQ. V is TRBV7-8 and J is TRBJ2-1, with 7 nucleotides matching TRBD2. This sample comprised peripheral blood, obtained in a trial of Ad26.COV2.S vaccine versus placebo. This clonotype originated in a person aged 18-60 years who received the Ad26.COV2.S COVID-19 vaccine or a placebo. CDR3 protein: CASSGRGGVYYNEQFF. CDR3 DNA sequence: TGTGCCAGCAGCGGGCGGGGAGGGGTGTACTACAATGAGCAGTTCTTC.